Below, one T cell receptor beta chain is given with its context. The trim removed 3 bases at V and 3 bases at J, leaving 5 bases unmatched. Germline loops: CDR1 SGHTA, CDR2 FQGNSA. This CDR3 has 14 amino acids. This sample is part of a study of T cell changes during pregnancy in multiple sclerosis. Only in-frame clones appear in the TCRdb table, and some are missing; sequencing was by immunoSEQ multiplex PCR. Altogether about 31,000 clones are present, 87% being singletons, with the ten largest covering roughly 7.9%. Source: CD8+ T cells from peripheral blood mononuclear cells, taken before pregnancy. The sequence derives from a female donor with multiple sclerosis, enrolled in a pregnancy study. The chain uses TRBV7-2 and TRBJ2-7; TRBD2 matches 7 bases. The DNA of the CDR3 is TGTGCCAGCAGCTTGGGAGGGTTGGTCTACGAGCAGTACTTC. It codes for CASSLGGLVYEQYF. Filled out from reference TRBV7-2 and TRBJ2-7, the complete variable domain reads GAGVSQSPSNKVTEKGKDVELRCDPISGHTALYWYRQSLGQGLEFLIYFQGNSAPDKSGLPSDRFSAERTGGSVSTLTIQRTQQEDSAVYLCASSLGGLVYEQYFGPGTRLTVT.